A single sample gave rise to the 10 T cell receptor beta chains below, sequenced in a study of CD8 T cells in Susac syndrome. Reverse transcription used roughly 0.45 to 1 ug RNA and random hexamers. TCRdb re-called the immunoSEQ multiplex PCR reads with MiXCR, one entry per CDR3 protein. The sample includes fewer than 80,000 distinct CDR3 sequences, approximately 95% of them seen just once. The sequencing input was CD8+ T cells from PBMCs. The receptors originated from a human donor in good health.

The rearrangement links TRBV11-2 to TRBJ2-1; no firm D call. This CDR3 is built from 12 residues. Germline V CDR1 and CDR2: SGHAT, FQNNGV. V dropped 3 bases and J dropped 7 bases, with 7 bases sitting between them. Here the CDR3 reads CASSLLTNEQFF. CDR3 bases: TGTGCCAGCAGCTTGTTAACGAATGAGCAGTTCTTC.

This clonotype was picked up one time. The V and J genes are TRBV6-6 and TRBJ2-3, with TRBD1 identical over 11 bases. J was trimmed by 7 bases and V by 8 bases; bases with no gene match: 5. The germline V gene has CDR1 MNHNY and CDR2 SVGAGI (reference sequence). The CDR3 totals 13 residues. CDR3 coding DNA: TGTGCCAGCCGGGACAGGGGGTCACATACGCAGTATTTT. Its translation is CASRDRGSHTQYF.

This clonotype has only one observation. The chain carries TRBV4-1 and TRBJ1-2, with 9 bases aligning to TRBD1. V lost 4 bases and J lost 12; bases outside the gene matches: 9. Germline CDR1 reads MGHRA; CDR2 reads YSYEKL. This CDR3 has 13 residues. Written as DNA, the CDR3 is TGCGCCAGCAGCCCGACCGGGACAGGGAGACACACCTTC. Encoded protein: CASSPTGTGRHTF.

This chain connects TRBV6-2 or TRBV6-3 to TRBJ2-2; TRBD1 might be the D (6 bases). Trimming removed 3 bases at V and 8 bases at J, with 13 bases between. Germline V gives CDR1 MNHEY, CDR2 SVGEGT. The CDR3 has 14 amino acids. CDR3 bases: TGTGCCAGCAGTTATAGGGGGATCGCGGGGGAGCTGTTTTTT. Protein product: CASSYRGIAGELFF.

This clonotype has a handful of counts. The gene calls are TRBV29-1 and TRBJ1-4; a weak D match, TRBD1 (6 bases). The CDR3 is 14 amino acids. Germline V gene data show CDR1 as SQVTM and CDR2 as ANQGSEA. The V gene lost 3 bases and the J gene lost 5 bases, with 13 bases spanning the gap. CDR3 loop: CSVEIAGANEKLFF. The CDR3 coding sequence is TGCAGCGTTGAGATTGCAGGGGCCAATGAAAAACTGTTTTTT.

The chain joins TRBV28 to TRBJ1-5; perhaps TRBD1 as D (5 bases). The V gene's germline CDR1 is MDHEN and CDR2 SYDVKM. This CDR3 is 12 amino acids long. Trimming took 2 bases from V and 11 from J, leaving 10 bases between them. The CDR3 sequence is CASSLRWDAQHF. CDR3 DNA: TGTGCCAGCAGTTTAAGGTGGGACGCCCAGCATTTT.

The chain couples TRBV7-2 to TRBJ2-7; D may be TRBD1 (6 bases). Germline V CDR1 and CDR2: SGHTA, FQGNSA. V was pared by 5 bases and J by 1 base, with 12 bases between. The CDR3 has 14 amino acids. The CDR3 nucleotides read TGTGCCAGCAGCCCCTCAAGGGGGTCCTACGAGCAGTACGTC. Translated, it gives CASSPSRGSYEQYV.

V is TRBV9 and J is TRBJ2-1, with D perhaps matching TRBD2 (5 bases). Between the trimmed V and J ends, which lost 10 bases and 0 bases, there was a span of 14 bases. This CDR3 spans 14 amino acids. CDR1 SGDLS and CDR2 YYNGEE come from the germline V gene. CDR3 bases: TGTGCCTCGGAGGCGGGTAGCTCCTACAATGAGCAGTTCTTC. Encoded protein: CASEAGSSYNEQFF.

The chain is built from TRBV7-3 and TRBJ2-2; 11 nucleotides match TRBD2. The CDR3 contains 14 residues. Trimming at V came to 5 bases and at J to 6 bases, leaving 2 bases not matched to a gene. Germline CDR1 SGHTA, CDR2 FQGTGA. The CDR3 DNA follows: TGTGCCAGCAGCCTAGCGGGGGGAGCCGGGGAGCTGTTTTTT. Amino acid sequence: CASSLAGGAGELFF.

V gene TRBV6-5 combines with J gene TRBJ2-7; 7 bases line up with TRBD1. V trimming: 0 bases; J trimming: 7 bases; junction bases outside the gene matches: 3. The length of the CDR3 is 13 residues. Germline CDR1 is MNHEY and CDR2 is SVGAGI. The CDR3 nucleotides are TGTGCCAGCAGTTACTCGGTACAGGGGGAGCAGTACTTC. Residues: CASSYSVQGEQYF.